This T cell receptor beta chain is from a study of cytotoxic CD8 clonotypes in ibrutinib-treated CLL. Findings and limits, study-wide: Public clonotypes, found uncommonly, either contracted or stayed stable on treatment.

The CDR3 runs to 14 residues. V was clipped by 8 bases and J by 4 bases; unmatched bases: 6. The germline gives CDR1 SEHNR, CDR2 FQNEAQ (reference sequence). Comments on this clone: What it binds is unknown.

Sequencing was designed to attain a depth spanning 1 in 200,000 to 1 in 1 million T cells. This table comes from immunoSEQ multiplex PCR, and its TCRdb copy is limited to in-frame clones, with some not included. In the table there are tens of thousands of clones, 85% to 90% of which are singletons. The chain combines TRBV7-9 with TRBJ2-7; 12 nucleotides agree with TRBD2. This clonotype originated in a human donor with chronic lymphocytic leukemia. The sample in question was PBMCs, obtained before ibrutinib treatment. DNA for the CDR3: TGTGCCAGCGGTCTAGCGGGAGGGCCGTACGAGCAGTACTTC. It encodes CASGLAGGPYEQYF.